Given below is one T cell receptor (beta chain) in context. Its antigen is undetermined. Germline V gene lookup returns CDR1 SGHTA and CDR2 FQGNSA. V was cut by 1 base and J by 4 bases, with 9 bases left in between. The CDR3 loop spans 14 amino acids. The source of the sample is a study of pediatric ulcerative colitis. Study background: Disease was pancolitis in more than five and left-sided in two, histology-confirmed. Broader study findings: This repertoire reflects total lymphocytes rather than subpopulations like regulatory T cells. No controls had the two rectal clonotypes shared by ulcerative colitis patients.

The assay was run at survey level. Using immunoSEQ multiplex PCR, the repertoire was profiled, and TCRdb retains in-frame clones only, with some absent. The sample includes around 61,000 clones, 70% to 90% of them seen just once. This TCR was sampled from a boy between 10 and 17 years old with severe ulcerative colitis. The gene calls are TRBV7-2 and TRBJ2-3; D is ambiguous. Sequencing was carried out using blood. This chain's CDR3 is CASSLVVVADTQYF. CDR3 in DNA: TGTGCCAGCAGCTTAGTTGTTGTGGCAGATACGCAGTATTTT.